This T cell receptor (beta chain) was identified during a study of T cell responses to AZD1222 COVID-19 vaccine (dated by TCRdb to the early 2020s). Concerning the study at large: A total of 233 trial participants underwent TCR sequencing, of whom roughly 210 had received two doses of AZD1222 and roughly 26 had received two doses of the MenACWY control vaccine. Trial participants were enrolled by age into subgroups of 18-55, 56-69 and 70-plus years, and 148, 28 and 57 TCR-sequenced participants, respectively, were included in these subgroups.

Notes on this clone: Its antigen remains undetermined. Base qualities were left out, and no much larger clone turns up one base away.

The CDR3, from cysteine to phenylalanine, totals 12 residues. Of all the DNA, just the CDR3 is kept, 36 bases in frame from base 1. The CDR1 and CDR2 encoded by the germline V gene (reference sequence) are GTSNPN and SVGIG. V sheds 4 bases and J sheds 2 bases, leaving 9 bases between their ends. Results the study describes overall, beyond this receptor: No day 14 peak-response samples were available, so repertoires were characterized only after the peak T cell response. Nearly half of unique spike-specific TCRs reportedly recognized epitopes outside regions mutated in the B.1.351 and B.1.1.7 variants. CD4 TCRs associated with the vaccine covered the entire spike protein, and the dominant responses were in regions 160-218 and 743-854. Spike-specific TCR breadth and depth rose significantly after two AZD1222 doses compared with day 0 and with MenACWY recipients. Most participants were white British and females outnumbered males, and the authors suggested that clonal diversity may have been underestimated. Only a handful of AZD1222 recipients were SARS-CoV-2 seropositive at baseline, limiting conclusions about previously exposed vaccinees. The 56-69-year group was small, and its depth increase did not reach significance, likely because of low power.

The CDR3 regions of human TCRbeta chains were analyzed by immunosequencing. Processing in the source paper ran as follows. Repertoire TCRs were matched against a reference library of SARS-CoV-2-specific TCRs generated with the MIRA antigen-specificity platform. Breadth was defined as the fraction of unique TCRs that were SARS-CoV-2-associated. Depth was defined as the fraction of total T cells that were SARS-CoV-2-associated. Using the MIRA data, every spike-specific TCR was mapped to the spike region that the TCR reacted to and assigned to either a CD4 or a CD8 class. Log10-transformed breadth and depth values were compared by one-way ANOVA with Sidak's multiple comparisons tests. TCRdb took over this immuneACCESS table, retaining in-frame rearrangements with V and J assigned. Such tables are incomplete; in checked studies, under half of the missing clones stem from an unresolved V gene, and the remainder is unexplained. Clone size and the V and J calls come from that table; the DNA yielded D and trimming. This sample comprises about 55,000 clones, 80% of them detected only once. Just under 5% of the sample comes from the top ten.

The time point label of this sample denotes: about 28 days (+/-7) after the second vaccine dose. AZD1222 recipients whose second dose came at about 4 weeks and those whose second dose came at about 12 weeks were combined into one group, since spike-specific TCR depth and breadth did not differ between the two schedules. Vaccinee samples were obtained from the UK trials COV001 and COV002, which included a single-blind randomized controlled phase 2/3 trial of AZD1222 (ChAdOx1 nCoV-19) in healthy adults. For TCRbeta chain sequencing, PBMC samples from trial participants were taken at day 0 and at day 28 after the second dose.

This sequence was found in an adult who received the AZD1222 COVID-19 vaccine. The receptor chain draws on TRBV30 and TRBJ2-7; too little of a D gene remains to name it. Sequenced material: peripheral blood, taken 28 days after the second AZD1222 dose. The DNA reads TGTGCCTGGACAACAGCAGCCTACGAGCAGTACTTC. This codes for CAWTTAAYEQYF.